Each of the 30 T cell receptor beta chains below was sequenced from the same sample in a study of low-dose radiotherapy and immunotherapy resistance in tumors. TRAV- and TRBV-specific primers, spanning alpha and beta chains, primed first-strand cDNA. It was with a constant-region primer and a V-primer adapter that TCRs were amplified over approximately 20 PCR cycles. One entry per CDR3 protein, called by TCRdb with MiXCR from the reads. This table has fewer than 20,000 distinct CDR3 sequences, roughly 70% appearing once. These receptors were collected from a human donor with advanced metastatic prostate, ovarian, gallbladder or colorectal cancer (not recorded which). This table probably holds off-target reads from a library built for another chain.

The V gene is TRBV21-1, the J gene TRBJ2-1; the table's D call TRBD2 went unverified against the DNA. TRBV21-1 is marked as a pseudogene. The CDR3 extends over 19 amino acids. The CDR3 sequence: CASFLTPSLNLAGHNEQFF. CDR3 DNA: TGTGCCAGCTTTTTAACTCCCTCACTTAACCTAGCGGGCCACAATGAGCAGTTCTTC.

Here the CDR3 reads CASNQDRGVAEQFF. As DNA, the CDR3 is TGTGCCAGCAACCAGGACAGGGGGGTAGCTGAGCAGTTCTTC. The chain recombines TRBV11-2 with TRBJ2-1; TRBD1 aligns across 10 bases. This CDR3 contains 14 residues. J gave up 9 bases and V 7 bases, and 9 bases lay outside the gene matches. Germline CDR1 and CDR2: SGHAT and FQNNGV.

In its sample, this clonotype was seen a few times. CDR3 nucleotide sequence: TGCAGTGTTAGGGGTCCGGATAACACTGAAGCTTTCTTT. Its protein is CSVRGPDNTEAFF. The chain employs TRBV20-1 and TRBJ1-1; D may be TRBD1 (5 bases). Germline V CDR1 and CDR2: DFQATT, SNEGSKA (reference sequence). The CDR3 totals 13 residues. Trimming cost V 7 bases and J 2 bases, with 14 bases left between them.

This clonotype was seen a few times. V gene TRBV4-2 combines with J gene TRBJ2-3, with TRBD2 matching 13 bases. Germline V gene lookup returns CDR1 LGHNA and CDR2 YNFKEQ. V trimming: 3 bases; J trimming: 6 bases; junction bases outside the gene matches: 9. The CDR3 loop spans 17 amino acids. CDR3 region: CASSQDVLAGGVDTQYF. In DNA form, the CDR3 reads TGTGCCAGCAGCCAGGACGTACTAGCGGGGGGGGTGGATACGCAGTATTTT.

The rearrangement uses TRBV12-3 or TRBV12-4 and TRBJ1-3, with TRBD1 identical over 7 bases. This CDR3 spans 14 amino acids. The trim removed 7 bases at V and 0 bases at J, leaving 3 bases unmatched. CDR3 DNA sequence: TGTGCCAGCACCGCAGGGGGCTCTGGAAACACCATATATTTT. Protein: CASTAGGSGNTIYF.

This CDR3 is CASSLGGGAYNEQFF. The CDR3 DNA is TGTGCCAGCAGCTTAGGCGGGGGGGCCTACAATGAGCAGTTCTTC. This sequence joins TRBV7-3 and TRBJ2-1, with 9 bases fitting TRBD2. Germline CDR1 reads SGHTA; CDR2 reads FQGTGA. Germline trimming cut 2 bases from V and 2 bases from J; bases unmatched to any gene: 1. The CDR3 contains 15 residues.

This clonotype was detected only once. The V call is TRBV19, the J call TRBJ1-1, with 7 positions matching TRBD1. The germline CDR1 and CDR2 sequences are LNHDA and SQIVND (reference sequence). Unmatched junction bases numbered 9, after V lost 6 bases and J lost 2 bases. The CDR3 extends over 15 amino acids. This CDR3 is CASRDRQGVNTEAFF. The CDR3 region has the DNA TGTGCCAGTAGGGACCGACAGGGCGTAAACACTGAAGCTTTCTTT.

The chain links TRBV11-2 to TRBJ2-5; TRBD2 is a possible D gene (6 bases). Per the germline V gene, CDR1 is SGHAT and CDR2 is FQNNGV. The CDR3 length is 15 residues. V lost 4 bases and J 3 bases, leaving 15 bases between the germline ends. CDR3 nucleotides: TGTGCCAGCAGCTCCATGACTAGGAGGGAAGAGACCCAGTACTTC. Translating gives CASSSMTRREETQYF. Combining the CDR3 with reference TRBV11-2 and TRBJ2-5 gives the whole variable domain EAGVAQSPRYKIIEKRQSVAFWCNPISGHATLYWYQQILGQGPKLLIQFQNNGVVDDSQLPKDRFSAERLKGVDSTLKIQPAKLEDSAVYLCASSSMTRREETQYFGPGTRLLVL.

This clonotype came up a few times. The V call is TRBV5-6, the J call TRBJ2-5; 10 nucleotides align to TRBD2. The germline CDR1 and CDR2 sequences are SGHDT and YYEEEE. The V segment lost 1 base and the J segment 2 bases; nucleotides outside the gene matches: 8. The CDR3 has 17 residues. CDR3 nucleotides: TGTGCCAGCAGCTTGTATCTAGCGGGAGCGCCGCAAGAGACCCAGTACTTC. Protein sequence: CASSLYLAGAPQETQYF.

The chain joins TRBV4-1 to TRBJ2-1; D perhaps matches TRBD1 (5 bases). Trimming stripped 0 bases from V and 8 bases from J, with 17 bases between. The CDR3 extends over 16 amino acids. Germline CDR1 and CDR2: MGHRA and YSYEKL. The CDR3 DNA reads TGCGCCAGCAGCCAAGATCAGCAGGGTTCGATCTATGAGCAGTTCTTC. This gives the protein CASSQDQQGSIYEQFF.

The chain employs TRBV9 and TRBJ2-1; D not resolved. Trimming took off 0 bases at V and 9 bases at J, with 19 bases between the two ends. Germline V gene lookup returns CDR1 SGDLS and CDR2 YYNGEE. The CDR3 has 16 amino acids. CDR3 coding DNA: TGTGCCAGCAGCGTAGGGGCCGGGTGGCCCCCGGGTGAGCAGTTCTTC. Its protein product is CASSVGAGWPPGEQFF.

V and J are TRBV4-1 and TRBJ2-1; TRBD2 aligns across 8 bases. Germline CDR1 MGHRA, CDR2 YSYEKL. The J segment lost 8 bases and the V segment lost 3 bases, leaving 15 bases of the junction unmatched. This CDR3 is built from 17 residues. CDR3 sequence (DNA): TGCGCCAGCAGCCATAAACCCACGGGACTAGGGGTCGATGAGCAGTTCTTC. Its translation: CASSHKPTGLGVDEQFF.

The CDR3 nucleotides are TGCGCCAGCAGCCCTCTGACAGGGCCCATGGTCGAGCAGTACTTC. Translating it yields CASSPLTGPMVEQYF. This rearrangement joins TRBV5-1 to TRBJ2-7, with 7 bases fitting TRBD1. The germline V gene has CDR1 SGHRS and CDR2 YFSETQ. Unmatched junction bases numbered 13, after V lost 4 bases and J lost 6 bases. This CDR3 is built from 15 residues.

This chain connects TRBV2 to TRBJ1-3; no clear D. There are 14 residues in the CDR3. Trimming left V 3 bases short and J 4 bases short, with 10 bases between. CDR1 and CDR2 from the germline V gene are SNHLY and FYNNEI. CDR3 sequence: CASSDWIGGNTIYF. DNA for the CDR3: TGTGCCAGCAGTGATTGGATAGGGGGAAACACCATATATTTT.

This clonotype was seen just once. The chain recombines TRBV29-1 with TRBJ2-3; D unclear. The CDR3 is 13 residues long. Between the trimmed V and J ends, which lost 1 base and 4 bases, there was a span of 9 bases. The germline gives CDR1 SQVTM, CDR2 ANQGSEA. The CDR3 DNA reads as TGCAGCGTTGAAGTGGGAAACGCAGATACGCAGTATTTT. It is translated as CSVEVGNADTQYF.

J is TRBJ1-6 and V is TRBV7-8, with a tentative D call TRBD1 (6 bases). The V and J ends lost 2 bases and 0 bases respectively, with 17 bases between them. Germline V gene sequence: CDR1 SGHVS, CDR2 FQNEAQ. The CDR3 is made up of 19 amino acids. The DNA of the CDR3 is TGTGCCAGCAGCTTAATTGTGCGGGACACGAGCTCCTATAATTCACCCCTCCACTTT. This encodes CASSLIVRDTSSYNSPLHF.

This clonotype was detected once. V gene TRBV10-3 combines with J gene TRBJ2-7; 9 bases agree with TRBD1. CDR1 is ENHRY, CDR2 SYGVKD, per germline. Trimming at V came to 8 bases and at J to 1 base, leaving 0 bases not matched to a gene. CDR3 length: 12 residues. The CDR3 spells CAIGTGSYEQYF. The DNA of the CDR3 is TGTGCCATCGGGACAGGGTCCTACGAGCAGTACTTC.

The chain combines TRBV2 with TRBJ2-7; TRBD1 matches at 9 bases. Germline CDR1 SNHLY, CDR2 FYNNEI. The CDR3 length is 13 residues. The J segment lost 3 bases and the V segment lost 6 bases, leaving 3 bases of the junction unmatched. The CDR3 sequence is CASSVGQGYEQYF. The CDR3 DNA reads as TGTGCCAGCAGCGTGGGACAGGGCTACGAGCAGTACTTC.

The gene calls are TRBV28 and TRBJ2-3; either TRBD1 or TRBD2 may supply D (5 bases each). Germline CDR1 and CDR2: MDHEN and SYDVKM. The CDR3 sequence is 15 residues long. V shed 7 bases and J shed 0 bases, with 14 bases lying between them. The DNA of the CDR3 is TGTGCCAGCACCCCACATGGGGGTAGCACAGATACGCAGTATTTT. Translation gives CASTPHGGSTDTQYF.

This chain's CDR3 is CASQERPPTDTQYF. The CDR3 region has the DNA TGTGCCAGCCAGGAGCGGCCGCCCACAGATACGCAGTATTTT. This chain joins TRBV12-3 or TRBV12-4 and TRBJ2-3, with D tentatively TRBD2 (5 bases). V was pared by 8 bases and J by 2 bases, with 14 bases between. This CDR3 has 14 residues.

This clonotype was counted a single time. This chain uses TRBV5-1 with TRBJ1-1; D remains unclear. V was pared by 2 bases and J by 3 bases, with 11 bases between. From germline, CDR1 is SGHRS and CDR2 YFSETQ. The CDR3 length is 14 residues. The CDR3 loop reads CASSFGASDTEAFF. CDR3 DNA: TGCGCCAGCAGCTTTGGCGCGTCGGACACTGAAGCTTTCTTT. Full variable domain (missing parts from reference TRBV5-1 and TRBJ1-1): KAGVTQTPRYLIKTRGQQVTLSCSPISGHRSVSWYQQTPGQGLQFLFEYFSETQRNKGNFPGRFSGRQFSNSRSEMNVSTLELGDSALYLCASSFGASDTEAFFGQGTRLTVV.

This clonotype was counted between two and nine times. The rearrangement joins TRBV5-1 to TRBJ1-2; the D gene is possibly TRBD1 (5 bases). V lost 0 bases and J 10 bases, leaving 19 bases between the germline ends. The CDR3 covers 15 residues. Germline V gene sequence: CDR1 SGHRS, CDR2 YFSETQ. CDR3 region: CASSLDEGRPYHYTF. CDR3 nucleotide sequence: TGCGCCAGCAGCTTGGACGAGGGGCGTCCTTATCACTACACCTTC.

Here the CDR3 DNA reads TGTGCCACCAGCAGAGATCGCGGTTCCTACGAGCAGTACTTC. Amino acids: CATSRDRGSYEQYF. V is TRBV15 and J is TRBJ2-7; no definite D call. This CDR3 contains 14 residues. Germline CDR1 reads LNHNV; CDR2 reads YYDKDF (reference sequence). The V end lost 0 bases, the J end lost 1 base, and 7 bases lay between the germline ends.

The J gene is TRBJ1-5, the V gene TRBV2, with 7 bases lining up with TRBD1. Germline values: CDR1 SNHLY, CDR2 FYNNEI. With 5 bases clipped from V and 0 bases from J, the junction kept 1 base outside the gene matches. The CDR3 has 14 residues. CDR3 DNA sequence: TGTGCCAGCAGTTGGGACAGTAGCAATCAGCCCCAGCATTTT. Translating it yields CASSWDSSNQPQHF.

The V and J genes are TRBV10-3 and TRBJ2-2, with 9 nucleotides matching TRBD2. V shed 7 bases and J 4 bases; nucleotides not matched to a gene: 10. This CDR3 has 16 amino acids. The germline gives CDR1 ENHRY, CDR2 SYGVKD. The CDR3 loop is CAIMGSGSVGTGELFF. Written as DNA, the CDR3 is TGTGCCATCATGGGTAGCGGGAGCGTTGGCACCGGGGAGCTGTTTTTT.

V is TRBV6-2 or TRBV6-3 and J is TRBJ2-7; 9 nucleotides align to TRBD1. CDR1 MNHEY and CDR2 SVGEGT come from the germline V gene. The CDR3 is 13 residues long. J gave up 5 bases and V 6 bases, and 5 bases lay outside the gene matches. CDR3 sequence reads: CASRGTGFNEQYF. The CDR3 coding sequence is TGTGCCAGCAGAGGGACAGGGTTCAACGAGCAGTACTTC.

The V call is TRBV25-1, the J call TRBJ2-7; TRBD2 is a possible D gene (6 bases). This CDR3 is built from 14 residues. From germline, CDR1 is MGHDK and CDR2 SYGVNS. V was trimmed by 6 bases and J by 2 bases, leaving 14 bases between them. The CDR3 reads CASRPRGNTYEQYF. In nucleotides, the CDR3 is TGTGCCAGCAGACCCCGGGGGAATACCTACGAGCAGTACTTC.

The V and J genes are TRBV4-1 and TRBJ2-1, with D possibly matching TRBD2 (5 bases). This CDR3 region has 15 residues. The V end lost 0 bases, the J end lost 5 bases, and 11 bases lay between the germline ends. Germline-derived CDR1 and CDR2 are MGHRA and YSYEKL. CDR3 residues: CASSQDLGDHNEQFF. CDR3 coding DNA: TGCGCCAGCAGCCAAGATCTCGGGGATCACAATGAGCAGTTCTTC.

The chain couples TRBV6-2 or TRBV6-3 to TRBJ2-5; D possibly corresponds to TRBD2 (5 bases). Trimming left V 7 bases short and J 5 bases short, with 14 bases between. The CDR3 has 13 residues. Germline assignment: CDR1 MNHEY and CDR2 SVGEGT. In DNA form, the CDR3 reads TGTGCCAGCAATTATGCGGGCGGCGAGACCCAGTACTTC. This codes for CASNYAGGETQYF.

V is TRBV10-3 and J is TRBJ2-2; 7 bases agree with TRBD2. The germline V gene encodes CDR1 ENHRY and CDR2 SYGVKD. The length of the CDR3 is 14 residues. Trimming took 5 bases from V and 0 from J; bases not matched to a gene: 0. Written as DNA, the CDR3 is TGTGCCATCAGTCTAGCGGCGAACACCGGGGAGCTGTTTTTT. This codes for CAISLAANTGELFF.